Listed here are 17 T cell receptor beta chains from one sample, sequenced in a study of T cell clones after liver transplantation. Produced via immunoSEQ multiplex PCR; TCRdb's table is partial and in-frame only. Seen here are 68,000 or so clones, about 91% observed once, and the top ten hold 0.9% to 1%. The specimen was CD4+ T cells from blood, collected less than 27 months after liver transplant. The source of these receptors is a human patient who received a liver transplant. Some T cells may have come from the graft donor.

The J gene is TRBJ2-7, the V gene TRBV29-1; 11 nucleotides match TRBD2. This CDR3 has 12 amino acids. Unmatched junction bases numbered 2, after V lost 7 bases and J lost 3 bases. Germline V gives CDR1 SQVTM, CDR2 ANQGSEA. DNA of the CDR3: TGCAGCGGCGGACTAGCGGGCTACGAGCAGTACTTC. Amino acid sequence: CSGGLAGYEQYF.

A note on this clone: Its ends do not fully match the called genes, so a read error is possible. The rearrangement joins TRBV30 to TRBJ1-1; 7 bases are a match to TRBD1. The CDR3 loop spans 14 amino acids. Germline CDR1 is GTSNPN and CDR2 is SVGIG (reference sequence). CDR3 DNA: TGTGCCCGGAGCAGGGGGAGCATGAACACTGAAGCTTTCTTT. Amino acids: CARSRGSMNTEAFF.

The V and J genes are TRBV5-1 and TRBJ1-1, with D perhaps matching TRBD1 (5 bases). This CDR3 spans 13 amino acids. Trimming removed 3 bases at V and 6 bases at J, with 12 bases between. Germline CDR1 reads SGHRS; CDR2 reads YFSETQ. The CDR3 DNA sequence: TGCGCCAGCAGCTACTACGGGGACTCTGAAGCTTTCTTT. Translated: CASSYYGDSEAFF. The variable domain in full, with the rest retrieved from reference TRBV5-1 and TRBJ1-1, is KAGVTQTPRYLIKTRGQQVTLSCSPISGHRSVSWYQQTPGQGLQFLFEYFSETQRNKGNFPGRFSGRQFSNSRSEMNVSTLELGDSALYLCASSYYGDSEAFFGQGTRLTVV.

The chain has TRBV6-1 and TRBJ1-4, with TRBD1 identical over 9 bases. Per the germline V gene, CDR1 is MNHNS and CDR2 is SASEGT. Germline trimming cut 3 bases from V and 4 bases from J; bases unmatched to any gene: 0. The length of the CDR3 is 14 residues. CDR3 nucleotide sequence: TGTGCCAGCAGTGAGGGACAGGGTAATGAAAAACTGTTTTTT. It codes for CASSEGQGNEKLFF.

The rearrangement links TRBV28 to TRBJ1-2; 10 bases are shared with TRBD1. The germline CDR1 and CDR2 sequences are MDHEN and SYDVKM. With 6 bases clipped from V and 4 bases from J, the junction kept 11 bases outside the gene matches. The length of the CDR3 is 16 residues. CDR3 amino acids: CASRLSRTGGRYGYTF. The CDR3 region has the DNA TGTGCCAGCAGGCTATCCCGGACAGGGGGTCGCTATGGCTACACCTTC.

This clone appeared once. V is TRBV5-1 and J is TRBJ2-2; 12 nucleotides line up with TRBD2. This CDR3 spans 16 amino acids. CDR1 is SGHRS, CDR2 YFSETQ, per germline. The trim removed 4 bases at V and 5 bases at J, leaving 6 bases unmatched. Here the CDR3 reads CASSPGLAGSTGELFF. CDR3 DNA sequence: TGCGCCAGCAGCCCCGGACTAGCGGGATCGACCGGGGAGCTGTTTTTT.

This CDR3 is CASSLAFRGGDEQFF. The CDR3 DNA sequence: TGTGCCAGCAGCTTGGCTTTCAGGGGTGGCGATGAGCAGTTCTTC. The gene calls are TRBV11-3 and TRBJ2-1; D is perhaps TRBD1 (6 bases). The CDR3 covers 15 residues. Trimming removed 3 bases at V and 8 bases at J, with 17 bases between. Germline V gene lookup returns CDR1 SGHNT and CDR2 YENEEA.

The chain combines TRBV5-4 with TRBJ2-1; D may be TRBD1 (5 bases). CDR3 length: 13 residues. Germline V gene sequence: CDR1 SGHNT, CDR2 YYREEE (reference sequence). The V gene lost 4 bases and the J gene lost 4 bases, with 9 bases spanning the gap. The chain's CDR3 is CASSHDSYNEQFF. CDR3 DNA sequence: TGTGCCAGCAGCCATGACAGTTACAATGAGCAGTTCTTC.

This chain links TRBV5-6 with TRBJ1-5; no firm D call. CDR3 length: 14 residues. The germline CDR1 and CDR2 sequences are SGHDT and YYEEEE. V lost 0 bases, J lost 3 bases, and 7 bases lay in between. CDR3 protein: CASSLGQTNQPQHF. Here the CDR3 DNA reads TGTGCCAGCAGCTTGGGACAAACCAATCAGCCCCAGCATTTT.

V gene TRBV15 combines with J gene TRBJ1-1, with D possibly TRBD1 on 6 matching bases. CDR1 and CDR2 from the germline V gene are LNHNV and YYDKDF (reference sequence). Trimming cost V 3 bases and J 5 bases, with 16 bases left between them. This CDR3 is 15 amino acids long. The DNA of the CDR3 is TGTGCCACCAGCAGGGAGCCAACAGGGTCGACTGAAGCTTTCTTT. It translates to CATSREPTGSTEAFF. Full variable domain (outside the CDR3, taken from reference TRBV15 and TRBJ1-1): DAMVIQNPRYQVTQFGKPVTLSCSQTLNHNVMYWYQQKSSQAPKLLFHYYDKDFNNEADTPDNFQSRRPNTSFCFLDIRSPGLGDTAMYLCATSREPTGSTEAFFGQGTRLTVV.

The rearrangement links TRBV19 to TRBJ2-1; D is unclear. The germline V gene has CDR1 LNHDA and CDR2 SQIVND (reference sequence). Trimming took 5 bases from V and 9 from J, leaving 14 bases between them. The CDR3 has 13 amino acids. The CDR3 spells CASSDGIGGEQFF. DNA for the CDR3: TGTGCCAGTAGTGACGGCATAGGTGGTGAGCAGTTCTTC.

The rearrangement joins TRBV11-2 to TRBJ2-7, with D uncertain. There are 11 residues in the CDR3. Germline lookup yields CDR1 SGHAT and CDR2 FQNNGV. The germline V and J ends were trimmed by 0 bases and 7 bases, with 4 bases remaining between them. The CDR3 DNA reads TGTGCCAGCAGCTTAGAGCGGGAGCAGTACTTC. Amino acids: CASSLEREQYF.

The chain links TRBV27 to TRBJ2-7, with unresolved D. CDR3 size: 13 residues. Per the germline V gene, CDR1 is MNHEY and CDR2 is SMNVEV (reference sequence). The ends were cut back, 2 bases at V and 2 bases at J, with 7 bases in the middle. CDR3 in amino acids: CASSLKKTYEQYF. The CDR3, as DNA: TGTGCCAGCAGTTTAAAAAAAACCTACGAGCAGTACTTC.

V is TRBV28 and J is TRBJ2-7; 11 nucleotides agree with TRBD1. Per the germline V gene, CDR1 is MDHEN and CDR2 is SYDVKM. The CDR3 spans 13 residues. V trimming: 6 bases; J trimming: 6 bases; junction bases outside the gene matches: 4. CDR3 bases: TGTGCCAGCAGCTGGGGACAGGGGGGCGAGCAGTACTTC. It codes for CASSWGQGGEQYF.

The rearrangement links TRBV5-7 to TRBJ2-7; tentative D call: TRBD2 (5 bases). TRBV5-7 is noted as an ORF with a role that remains uncertain. Trimming left V 2 bases short and J 0 bases short, with 12 bases between. The CDR3 spans 15 residues. The CDR3 DNA reads as TGTGCCAGCAGCTTCGCCGCGGGCCCCTCCTACGAGCAGTACTTC. Amino acid sequence: CASSFAAGPSYEQYF.

This clone was recorded a few times. Within the sample, other DNA sequences also encode this same CDR3. The V and J genes are TRBV7-3 and TRBJ2-2, with TRBD1 as a possible D gene (5 bases). The CDR3 has 14 amino acids. Germline values: CDR1 SGHTA, CDR2 FQGTGA. The V end lost 2 bases, the J end lost 4 bases, and 8 bases lay between the germline ends. CDR3 DNA sequence: TGTGCCAGCAGCTTATACCAGGGCACCGGGGAGCTGTTTTTT. Protein sequence: CASSLYQGTGELFF.

The V gene is TRBV11-2, the J gene TRBJ2-7; the match to TRBD2 covers 10 bases. The germline V gene has CDR1 SGHAT and CDR2 FQNNGV. V lost 2 bases and J lost 4; bases outside the gene matches: 11. CDR3 length equals 17 residues. The CDR3 nucleotides are TGTGCCAGCAGCTTACCACCTCGGGCTAGCGGGAGTTACGAGCAGTACTTC. Protein product: CASSLPPRASGSYEQYF. The full variable domain, rest sourced from reference TRBV11-2 and TRBJ2-7, is EAGVAQSPRYKIIEKRQSVAFWCNPISGHATLYWYQQILGQGPKLLIQFQNNGVVDDSQLPKDRFSAERLKGVDSTLKIQPAKLEDSAVYLCASSLPPRASGSYEQYFGPGTRLTVT.